Sequencing of this T cell receptor beta chain was carried out in a study of T cells in Graves' hyperthyroidism and ophthalmopathy. Study-level points and caveats: The model foresaw ophthalmopathy a median approximately 6.3 months prior to onset. Blood also carried most thyroid clonotypes expanded above 0.001.

This clonotype was observed a few times. Its target is unknown. Diagnoses rested on clinical symptoms, serum thyroxine and TRAb, thyroid ultrasound and orbital computed tomography. Amplification targeted TCR beta CDR3 regions from RNA transcripts. The HTBI primer set served for first-round RT-PCR of the TCR CDR3. TCRdb reanalysed the multiplex PCR reads using MiXCR and keeps one entry per CDR3 protein. Of nearly 750,000 distinct CDR3 sequences listed, approximately 40% are singletons. This receptor was obtained from a woman between 40 and 50 years old with Graves' hyperthyroidism. Sequencing used blood.

The CDR3 nucleotides read TGTGCCAGCAGCGACAGGGGAAACACCGGGGAGCTGTTTTTT. It yields the protein CASSDRGNTGELFF. J is TRBJ2-2 and V is TRBV12-3 or TRBV12-4; 8 nucleotides agree with TRBD1. The CDR3 totals 14 residues. The ends lost 6 bases at V and 2 bases at J; junction bases unmatched: 2.